This T cell receptor (beta chain) was sequenced during a study of CD8 T cells in Susac syndrome. Whole-study results and caveats: As the study acknowledged, the number of individuals who were part of its TCR sequencing and HLA analysis was relatively small.

Random hexamers were used to reverse transcribe an amount of about 0.5 to 1 ug RNA. TCRdb ran MiXCR on the immunoSEQ multiplex PCR reads and lists one entry per CDR3 protein. The sample records 150,000 to 250,000 distinct CDR3 sequences, 90% to 95% being singletons. Sequencing of TCR beta was undertaken in CD8+ and CD4+ T cells derived from blood. TEMRA cells were FACS-enriched, with CD8+ and CD4+ T cells isolated negatively. This clonotype is a singleton in its sample. What it recognizes is unknown. The V end was cut by 0 bases, the J end by 4 bases, with 6 bases between. Per germline, CDR1 LGHDT and CDR2 YNNKEL (reference sequence). The CDR3 is 13 residues long.

Sequencing was carried out using CD4+ T cells from PBMCs. The sequence was obtained from a human donor with multiple sclerosis. The rearrangement uses TRBV3-1 and TRBJ1-2; no clear D. The CDR3 loop reads CASSQESVYGYTF. CDR3 in DNA: TGTGCCAGCAGCCAAGAGTCGGTCTATGGCTACACCTTC.